This T cell receptor (beta chain) was identified in a study of blood T cell repertoires in COVID-19. Some clones are missing from TCRdb's copy, which holds only in-frame ones; the method was immunoSEQ multiplex PCR. The repertoire holds roughly 430,000 clones, with 88% as singletons. Sequences were obtained from PBMCs or T cells enriched from blood (not recorded which). The origin of this receptor is a woman aged 35 to 49 with acute COVID-19.

The CDR3 nucleotides are TGTGCCAGCAGCTTAGGCAGTAAAGGCAATCAGCCCCAGCATTTT. Its protein product is CASSLGSKGNQPQHF. The chain joins TRBV7-2 to TRBJ1-5; D uncertain. V was pared by 1 base and J by 2 bases, with 9 bases between. This CDR3 is built from 15 residues. Germline lookup yields CDR1 SGHTA and CDR2 FQGNSA.